This T cell receptor (beta chain) was sequenced for a study of T cell changes during pregnancy in multiple sclerosis. Germline V lookup: CDR1 LNHDA, CDR2 SQIVND (reference sequence). The CDR3 has 15 residues. Germline trimming cut 3 bases from V and 7 bases from J; bases unmatched to any gene: 5. TCRdb's table, derived via immunoSEQ multiplex PCR, lists solely in-frame clones and lacks some. The sample consists of around 57,000 clones, 91% of them appearing once. Note on this clone: The same CDR3 also results from other DNA sequences found in this sample.

Sequencing used peripheral blood, obtained in the third trimester of pregnancy. The V and J genes are TRBV19 and TRBJ2-1; TRBD2 aligns across 11 bases. The TCR comes from a female donor in good health, enrolled as a control in a pregnancy study. CDR3 DNA: TGTGCCAGTAGTATTTTAGCGGGGGGGGGAAATGAGCAGTTCTTC. The encoded protein is CASSILAGGGNEQFF.